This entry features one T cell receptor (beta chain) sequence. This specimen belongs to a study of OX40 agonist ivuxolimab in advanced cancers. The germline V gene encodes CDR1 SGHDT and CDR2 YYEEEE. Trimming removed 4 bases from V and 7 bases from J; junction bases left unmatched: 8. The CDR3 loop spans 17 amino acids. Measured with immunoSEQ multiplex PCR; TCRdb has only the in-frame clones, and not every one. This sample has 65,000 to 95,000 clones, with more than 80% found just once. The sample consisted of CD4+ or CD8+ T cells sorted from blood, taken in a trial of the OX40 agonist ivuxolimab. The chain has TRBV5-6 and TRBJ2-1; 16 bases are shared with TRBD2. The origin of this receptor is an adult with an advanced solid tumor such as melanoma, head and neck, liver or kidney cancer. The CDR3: CASSPPPGLAGGNEQFF. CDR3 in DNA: TGTGCCAGCAGCCCCCCTCCGGGACTAGCGGGAGGGAATGAGCAGTTCTTC. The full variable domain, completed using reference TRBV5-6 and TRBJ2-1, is DAGVTQSPTHLIKTRGQQVTLRCSPKSGHDTVSWYQQALGQGPQFIFQYYEEEERQRGNFPDRFSGHQFPNYSSELNVNALLLGDSALYLCASSPPPGLAGGNEQFFGPGTRLTVL.